These 27 T cell receptor beta chains came from one sample sequenced in a study of blood T cell repertoires in COVID-19. Measured with immunoSEQ multiplex PCR; TCRdb has only the in-frame clones, and not every one. The data hold some 200,000 clones, with almost 85% observed a single time. The specimen sequenced was peripheral blood. These receptors all come from a woman aged 40 to 50 with acute or convalescent COVID-19.

This chain uses TRBV7-9 with TRBJ2-7, with TRBD1 as a possible D gene (8 bases). The CDR3 is made up of 16 amino acids. Per germline, CDR1 SEHNR and CDR2 FQNEAQ (reference sequence). V was shortened by 5 bases and J by 7 bases, with 24 bases between the two germline ends. This CDR3 is CASSHLGTGLGREQYF. CDR3 bases: TGTGCCAGCAGCCACCTGGGGACAGGCCTCGGGAGGGAGCAGTACTTC.

The genes are TRBV19 and TRBJ1-5; 8 bases are a match to TRBD1. CDR1 and CDR2 from the germline V gene are LNHDA and SQIVND (reference sequence). The ends lost 8 bases at V and 6 bases at J; junction bases unmatched: 15. The CDR3 extends over 16 amino acids. The CDR3 is CASGTPGQAWSQPQHF. CDR3 coding DNA: TGTGCCAGTGGTACTCCGGGACAGGCCTGGAGTCAGCCCCAGCATTTT.

The chain combines TRBV20-1 with TRBJ1-2; TRBD1 matches at 7 bases. The germline V gene has CDR1 DFQATT and CDR2 SNEGSKA (reference sequence). The CDR3 is 15 residues long. The ends lost 3 bases at V and 5 bases at J; junction bases unmatched: 12. The CDR3 reads CSASRPSGQEYGYTF. CDR3 DNA sequence: TGCAGTGCTAGTAGACCCTCCGGACAGGAATATGGCTACACCTTC.

The chain has TRBV6-5 and TRBJ2-5, with a possible D match to TRBD1 (5 bases). The CDR3 consists of 12 residues. V was clipped by 7 bases and J by 5 bases, with 11 bases between them. CDR1 MNHEY and CDR2 SVGAGI come from the germline V gene. The CDR3 loop reads CASTGSGETQYF. In DNA form, the CDR3 reads TGTGCCAGCACAGGGTCTGGGGAGACCCAGTACTTC.

V and J are TRBV5-5 and TRBJ2-5, with 11 bases lining up with TRBD2. CDR1 is SGHKS, CDR2 YYEKEE, per germline (reference sequence). The CDR3 is 16 amino acids. V was clipped by 2 bases and J by 5 bases; unmatched bases: 8. CDR3 sequence: CASSFGASGRKETQYF. In nucleotides, the CDR3 is TGTGCCAGCAGCTTCGGAGCTAGCGGGAGGAAGGAGACCCAGTACTTC.

The CDR3 loop reads CAISEGFSGTDTQYF. The CDR3 nucleotides are TGTGCCATCAGTGAGGGGTTCTCGGGAACAGATACGCAGTATTTT. J is TRBJ2-3 and V is TRBV10-3; perhaps TRBD2 as D (5 bases). Per the germline V gene, CDR1 is ENHRY and CDR2 is SYGVKD. There are 15 residues in the CDR3. Between the trimmed V and J ends, which lost 2 bases and 3 bases, there was a span of 12 bases.

V is TRBV5-1 and J is TRBJ1-2, with a tentative D call TRBD1 (6 bases). Germline lookup yields CDR1 SGHRS and CDR2 YFSETQ. The CDR3 is made up of 13 amino acids. Trimming removed 2 bases at V and 8 bases at J, with 13 bases between. This CDR3 is CASSLQGSEGYTF. The CDR3 DNA reads as TGCGCCAGCAGCTTACAGGGTTCGGAAGGCTACACCTTC.

V usage is TRBV10-1 and J usage is TRBJ1-6; no clear D gene. The length of the CDR3 is 13 residues. V dropped 2 bases and J dropped 7 bases, with 6 bases sitting between them. Per the germline V gene, CDR1 is WNHNN and CDR2 is SYGVQD (reference sequence). The CDR3 coding sequence is TGCGCCAGCAGTGAGGGGAGGAATTCACCCCTCCACTTT. Encoded protein: CASSEGRNSPLHF.

The chain is built from TRBV6-5 and TRBJ1-1, with 7 positions matching TRBD1. The CDR3 consists of 15 residues. Germline assignment: CDR1 MNHEY and CDR2 SVGAGI. J gave up 1 base and V 5 bases, and 7 bases lay outside the gene matches. CDR3 sequence: CASSPDRAGNTEAFF. Here the CDR3 DNA reads TGTGCCAGCAGTCCTGACAGGGCTGGGAACACTGAAGCTTTCTTT.

The genes are TRBV27 and TRBJ2-3; a possible D gene is TRBD2 (6 bases). V was pared by 3 bases and J by 3 bases, with 13 bases between. The germline V gene encodes CDR1 MNHEY and CDR2 SMNVEV (reference sequence). The CDR3 extends over 15 amino acids. The CDR3 sequence: CASSLGTRGTDTQYF. Written as DNA, the CDR3 is TGTGCCAGCAGTTTGGGGACGCGGGGTACAGATACGCAGTATTTT.

V gene TRBV3-1 (or the pseudogene TRBV3-2) combines with J gene TRBJ2-1, with 7 bases lining up with TRBD2. Germline V gene data show CDR1 as LGHDT and CDR2 as YNNKEL (reference sequence). The junction had 13 bases not matched to a gene; V was cut back by 0 bases and J by 8 bases. This CDR3 has 17 residues. The CDR3 DNA reads TGTGCCAGCAGCCAAGATCGACTAGCCCTTGGTGAGGATGAGCAGTTCTTC. Translating it yields CASSQDRLALGEDEQFF.

The V gene is TRBV3-1 (or the pseudogene TRBV3-2), the J gene TRBJ2-7, with 8 bases lining up with TRBD1. In germline, CDR1 is LGHDT, CDR2 YNNKEL (reference sequence). The CDR3 has 14 amino acids. The trim removed 4 bases at V and 3 bases at J, leaving 5 bases unmatched. The CDR3 region has the DNA TGTGCCAGCAGCCCGGACAGGGCCTTCTACGAGCAGTACTTC. Encoded protein: CASSPDRAFYEQYF.

This clone appeared a few times. Other nucleotide sequences from this sample produce the same CDR3. The chain combines TRBV7-2 with TRBJ2-2; TRBD1 agrees at 7 bases. Germline V gene data show CDR1 as SGHTA and CDR2 as FQGNSA. CDR3 length equals 15 residues. Trimming cost V 5 bases and J 0 bases; bases outside gene matches: 3. CDR3 residues: CASSRTGANTGELFF. CDR3 coding DNA: TGTGCCAGCAGCCGGACAGGAGCGAACACCGGGGAGCTGTTTTTT.

This chain uses TRBV30 with TRBJ1-6; possibly TRBD1 for D (6 bases). In germline, CDR1 is GTSNPN, CDR2 SVGIG (reference sequence). V was trimmed by 2 bases and J by 3 bases, leaving 14 bases between them. CDR3 length: 16 amino acids. The CDR3 nucleotides read TGTGCCTGGAGTTCGGACAGATCACACTATAATTCACCCCTCCACTTT. This codes for CAWSSDRSHYNSPLHF.

This clone has just one count. The CDR3 sequence is CASSPPAPPGYYGYTF. The CDR3 DNA reads as TGTGCCAGCAGCCCCCCGGCGCCCCCAGGGTACTATGGCTACACCTTC. The rearrangement links TRBV11-2 to TRBJ1-2; D is perhaps TRBD1 (5 bases). Trimming left V 5 bases short and J 3 bases short, with 19 bases between. CDR3 length equals 16 residues. Per germline, CDR1 SGHAT and CDR2 FQNNGV.

The CDR3 loop reads CASSLQGTSGRPSEQYF. CDR3 bases: TGCGCCAGCAGCCTACAGGGGACTAGCGGGAGGCCCAGCGAGCAGTACTTC. V and J are TRBV4-1 and TRBJ2-7; 15 bases map to TRBD2. The germline gives CDR1 MGHRA, CDR2 YSYEKL. The CDR3 is made up of 17 amino acids. The ends lost 4 bases at V and 6 bases at J; junction bases unmatched: 10.

This chain uses TRBV7-8 with TRBJ2-3; a weak D match, TRBD1 (6 bases). The CDR3 is made up of 17 amino acids. V lost 3 bases and J lost 0, with 16 bases in between. Looked up from germline, CDR1 is SGHVS and CDR2 is FQNEAQ. CDR3 DNA: TGTGCCAGCAGCTTCAGGGACATCTTGGGGAGCACAGATACGCAGTATTTT. This sequence encodes CASSFRDILGSTDTQYF.

V gene TRBV19 combines with J gene TRBJ1-1, with D hard to call. Germline values: CDR1 LNHDA, CDR2 SQIVND (reference sequence). The CDR3 has 14 residues. V was shortened by 6 bases and J by 7 bases, with 18 bases between the two germline ends. CDR3 DNA sequence: TGTGCCAGTAGCATGGCTGGAGTGGCCGGTGAAGCTTTCTTT. Protein sequence: CASSMAGVAGEAFF.

CDR3 coding DNA: TGCGCCAGCAGCCCACAAGGACTAGGGGAGACCCAGTACTTC. Encoded protein: CASSPQGLGETQYF. The rearrangement links TRBV5-1 to TRBJ2-5, with TRBD2 matching over 7 bases. The V and J ends lost 4 bases and 5 bases, in that order; junction bases with no gene match: 8. Germline loops: CDR1 SGHRS, CDR2 YFSETQ. This CDR3 contains 14 residues.

This clone has just a few counts. The V call is TRBV3-1 (or the pseudogene TRBV3-2), the J call TRBJ2-2, with 13 bases lining up with TRBD2. The V gene's germline CDR1 is LGHDT and CDR2 YNNKEL (reference sequence). This CDR3 comprises 16 residues. V lost 3 bases, J lost 6 bases, and 4 bases stayed unmatched. CDR3 coding DNA: TGTGCCAGCAGCCAGGGGGGACTAGCGGGACCCGGGGAGCTGTTTTTT. Its protein is CASSQGGLAGPGELFF.

On this clone: Different DNA sequences within this sample yield the same CDR3. The rearrangement joins TRBV5-1 to TRBJ2-7; D perhaps matches TRBD2 (6 bases). V lost 5 bases, J lost 2 bases, and 14 bases lay in between. Germline V gene sequence: CDR1 SGHRS, CDR2 YFSETQ. This CDR3 has 14 amino acids. DNA of the CDR3: TGCGCCAGCAGACCCGGGACGGGAGCCTACGAGCAGTACTTC. Encoded protein: CASRPGTGAYEQYF.

In this sample, this clone turned up a few times. The chain carries TRBV19 and TRBJ2-7, with 11 bases identical to TRBD2. V trimming: 4 bases; J trimming: 2 bases; junction bases outside the gene matches: 4. Per the germline V gene, CDR1 is LNHDA and CDR2 is SQIVND (reference sequence). The CDR3 is 15 residues long. In DNA form, the CDR3 reads TGTGCCAGTAGTAGAGATAGCGGGAGGGCCTACGAGCAGTACTTC. It yields the protein CASSRDSGRAYEQYF.

A remark on this clone: Other nucleotide sequences from this sample produce the same CDR3. The rearrangement uses TRBV27 and TRBJ1-1, with 8 positions matching TRBD1. The V gene end was trimmed by 2 bases and the J gene end by 4 bases; junction bases not matched to a gene: 6. CDR1 MNHEY and CDR2 SMNVEV come from the germline V gene (reference sequence). The length of the CDR3 is 15 residues. The CDR3 loop is CASSLGQGFRTEAFF. The CDR3 DNA follows: TGTGCCAGCAGTTTAGGACAGGGTTTTCGCACTGAAGCTTTCTTT.

The J gene is TRBJ2-1, the V gene TRBV25-1; TRBD1 might be the D (6 bases). Per germline, CDR1 MGHDK and CDR2 SYGVNS. Trimming stripped 1 base from V and 2 bases from J, with 9 bases between. CDR3 length: 15 amino acids. CDR3 loop: CASSESRTAYNEQFF. The CDR3 region has the DNA TGTGCCAGCAGTGAATCCCGGACAGCCTACAATGAGCAGTTCTTC. Looking up the rest from reference TRBV25-1 and TRBJ2-1 gives the full variable domain: EADIYQTPRYLVIGTGKKITLECSQTMGHDKMYWYQQDPGMELHLIHYSYGVNSTEKGDLSSESTVSRIRTEHFPLTLESARPSHTSQYLCASSESRTAYNEQFFGPGTRLTVL.

The chain employs TRBV29-1 and TRBJ2-2, with TRBD2 as a possible D gene (5 bases). The ends were cut back, 4 bases at V and 1 base at J, with 7 bases in the middle. Germline V gives CDR1 SQVTM, CDR2 ANQGSEA. The CDR3 runs 13 residues. The CDR3 sequence: CSVVLGNTGELFF. CDR3 nucleotides: TGCAGCGTTGTACTAGGGAACACCGGGGAGCTGTTTTTT.

The chain couples TRBV7-2 to TRBJ1-5, with no clear D. V was trimmed by 1 base and J by 4 bases, leaving 14 bases between them. This CDR3 has 16 amino acids. The germline V gene has CDR1 SGHTA and CDR2 FQGNSA. CDR3 amino acids: CASSLEAGNLNQPQHF. CDR3 nucleotides: TGTGCCAGCAGCTTAGAGGCAGGAAACTTAAATCAGCCCCAGCATTTT. Using reference TRBV7-2 and TRBJ1-5 for the parts outside the CDR3, the full variable domain is GAGVSQSPSNKVTEKGKDVELRCDPISGHTALYWYRQSLGQGLEFLIYFQGNSAPDKSGLPSDRFSAERTGGSVSTLTIQRTQQEDSAVYLCASSLEAGNLNQPQHFGDGTRLSIL.

The chain recombines TRBV10-3 with TRBJ2-5; TRBD2 is a possible D gene (5 bases). The CDR3 loop spans 12 amino acids. Germline assignment: CDR1 ENHRY and CDR2 SYGVKD. The V gene lost 7 bases and the J gene lost 5 bases, with 11 bases spanning the gap. Here the CDR3 reads CAIKAGDETQYF. The CDR3 DNA sequence: TGTGCCATCAAGGCCGGGGATGAGACCCAGTACTTC.